The T cell receptor beta chain under discussion was sequenced for a study of shared clonotypes between healthy human individuals. To note about this clone: Its target is unknown.

Study-level findings and limits: Sequencing depth was predicted to influence how clonotypes are shared among donors. Few donors limited the genetic and exposure-history diversity represented.

Loaded into unsorted PBMC replicate PCRs was roughly 310 ng DNA, 25,000 to 30,000 T cell genomes. Source study methods: Filtering differed because ImmunoSEQ produced junction-only sequences that carried no quality scores. TCRdb's table, derived via immunoSEQ multiplex PCR, lists solely in-frame clones and lacks some. From that table come the V and J calls and clone size; the DNA was used to work out D and trimming. The table shows approximately 510,000 clones, with less than 85% occurring only once. The V and J ends lost 5 bases and 7 bases respectively, with 7 bases between them. The germline V gene encodes CDR1 SGHRS and CDR2 YFSETQ. This CDR3 has 12 residues.

The sample was PBMCs. The V gene is TRBV5-1, the J gene TRBJ1-6; D gene unclear. This sequence originates from a woman in her 40s in good health. Some clones in this sample may be carry-over from other donors' samples. The CDR3 protein is CASRAENSPLHF. The DNA of the CDR3 is TGCGCCAGCAGAGCGGAGAATTCACCCCTCCACTTT.